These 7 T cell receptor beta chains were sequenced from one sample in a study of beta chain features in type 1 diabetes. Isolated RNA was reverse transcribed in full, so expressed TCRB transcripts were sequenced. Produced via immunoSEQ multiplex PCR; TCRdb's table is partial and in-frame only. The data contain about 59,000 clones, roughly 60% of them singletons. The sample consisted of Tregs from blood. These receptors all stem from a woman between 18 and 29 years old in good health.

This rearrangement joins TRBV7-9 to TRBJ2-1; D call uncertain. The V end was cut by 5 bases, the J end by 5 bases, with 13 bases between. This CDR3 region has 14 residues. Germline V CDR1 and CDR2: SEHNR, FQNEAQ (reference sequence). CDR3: CASSPRLPHNEQFF. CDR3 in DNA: TGTGCCAGCAGCCCCCGTCTCCCCCACAATGAGCAGTTCTTC.

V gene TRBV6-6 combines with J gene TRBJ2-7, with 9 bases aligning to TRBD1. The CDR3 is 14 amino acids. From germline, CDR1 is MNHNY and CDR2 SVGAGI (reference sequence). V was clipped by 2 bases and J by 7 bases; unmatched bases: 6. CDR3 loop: CASSYAGQGIEQYF. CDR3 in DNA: TGTGCCAGCAGTTACGCCGGACAGGGGATTGAGCAGTACTTC.

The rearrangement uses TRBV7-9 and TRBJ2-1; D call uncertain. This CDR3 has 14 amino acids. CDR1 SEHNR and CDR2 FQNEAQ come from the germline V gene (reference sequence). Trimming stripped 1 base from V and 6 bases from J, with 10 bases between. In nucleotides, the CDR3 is TGTGCCAGCAGCTTAGATCTTTCGTCCAATGAGCAGTTCTTC. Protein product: CASSLDLSSNEQFF.

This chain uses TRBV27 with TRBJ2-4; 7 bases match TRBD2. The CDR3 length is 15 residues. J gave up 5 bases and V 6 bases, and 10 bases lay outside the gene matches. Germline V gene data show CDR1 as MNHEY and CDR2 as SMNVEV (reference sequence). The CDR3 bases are TGTGCCAGCAGCTCCCCTGGGGCGGGGGAAAACATTCAGTACTTC. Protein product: CASSSPGAGENIQYF.

CDR3 DNA sequence: TGTGCCTGCACCAGAGGGGGTTCTGAAGCTTTCTTT. Translating gives CACTRGGSEAFF. The gene calls are TRBV30 and TRBJ1-1, with D perhaps TRBD1 (6 bases). This CDR3 is 12 amino acids long. The V and J ends lost 6 bases and 6 bases respectively, with 14 bases between them. Germline CDR1 reads GTSNPN; CDR2 reads SVGIG (reference sequence). Together with reference TRBV30 and TRBJ1-1, the CDR3 gives the full variable domain: SQTIHQWPATLVQPVGSPLSLECTVEGTSNPNLYWYRQAAGRGLQLLFYSVGIGQISSEVPQNLSASRPQDRQFILSSKKLLLSDSGFYLCACTRGGSEAFFGQGTRLTVV.

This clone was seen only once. CDR3 sequence reads: CASSLVAGAEQYF. The CDR3, as DNA: TGTGCCAGCAGCTTAGTAGCGGGGGCTGAGCAGTACTTC. The chain uses TRBV7-2 and TRBJ2-7; 9 bases match TRBD2. The V gene's germline CDR1 is SGHTA and CDR2 FQGNSA. V dropped 1 base and J dropped 7; count of bases not matched to a gene: 2. The CDR3 consists of 13 residues.

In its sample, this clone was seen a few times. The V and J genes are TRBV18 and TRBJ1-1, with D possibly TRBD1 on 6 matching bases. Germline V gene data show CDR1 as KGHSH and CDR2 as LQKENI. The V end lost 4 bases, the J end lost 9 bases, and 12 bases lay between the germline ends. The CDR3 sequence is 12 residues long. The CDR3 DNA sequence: TGTGCCAGCTCACGTCCGGGACATAAAGCTTTCTTT. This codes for CASSRPGHKAFF.